The entry below describes one T cell receptor beta chain. The antigen remains unidentified. These data come from a study of blood T cells in healthy people across ages. Looking at the study overall: About one barcoded beta molecule per two T cells came from capture by template switching.

Study-wide results and caveats: Estimates drawn from one million T cells were deemed to understate diversity. TCR beta diversity, measured per million T cells, fell in a roughly linear way with age.

This CDR3 region has 13 residues. V shed 7 bases and J shed 3 bases, with 9 bases lying between them. CDR1 and CDR2 (germline): ENHRY, SYGVKD. Using a J-beta primer mix together with a sample-barcoded 5' primer, a second PCR was run for 7 to 11 cycles. Tagging of each cDNA molecule was performed by a template-switch adaptor with 12 random nucleotides. MiXCR, applied by TCRdb to the 5' RACE reads, yields one record per CDR3 protein. The data contain around 710,000 distinct CDR3 sequences, roughly 47% of them singletons. Source material: blood. The receptor comes from a woman between 55 and 75 years old in good health. The gene calls are TRBV10-3 and TRBJ2-2, with a weak D call TRBD2 (6 bases). The CDR3 DNA reads as TGTGCCATCACTCCGGGGGACACCGGGGAGCTGTTTTTT. It codes for CAITPGDTGELFF.